This entry describes one TCR beta chain. This clonotype appeared many times. Its antigen is still unknown. No quality values exist for individual bases; no much larger clone is one base distant. Reads for this sample came from an Illumina HiSeq 2500. Quantitative 5'-RACE with molecular barcodes was the method used to prepare the TCR beta libraries. From the authors' description of their analysis: Disease-linked TCR variants were identified with a new computational method built on a probabilistic model of VDJ rearrangement. Using fastp trimming at Q25 and MiXCR clonotype assembly, TCRdb reanalyzed the public sequencing data and kept in-frame beta chains. Identical CDR3 proteins give one entry, which carries the most common genes and DNA. The V and J calls shown here were made by TCRdb, not taken from the authors' results. The sample records around 340,000 distinct CDR3 sequences, 20% of which are singletons. The ten largest clones represent around 13% of the sample.

This entry comes from a study of CD8 T cells in ankylosing spondylitis (dated by TCRdb to the late 2010s). About the full investigation: The study set out to find disease-linked TCR variants by profiling T cell receptor beta repertoires in ankylosing spondylitis patients and healthy donors. The full study cohort was made up of about two dozen ankylosing spondylitis patients and 108 healthy donors. Peripheral blood was sampled, and synovial fluid was additionally collected from ankylosing spondylitis patients. Here is what the overall study found, with its caveats: A TCR beta motif of roughly 8 highly homologous amino acid variants appeared characteristic of blood from ankylosing spondylitis patients. The disease-linked clones had a CD8+ phenotype and were found at relatively low frequencies in peripheral blood. Some motif variants had previously been reported in the synovial fluid and blood of reactive arthritis patients, which suggests shared mechanisms of disease initiation. According to the report, matched synovial fluid samples from ankylosing spondylitis patients were significantly enriched for the disease-linked clones.

The sample consisted of blood, either unsorted or a sorted T cell fraction (not recorded which). The TCR originated in a male donor with ankylosing spondylitis or in good health (not recorded which).

The nucleotide sequence is TGCAGCGCCGGGACAGACTCTGGAAACACCATATATTTT. It translates to CSAGTDSGNTIYF. The chain was built from TRBV29-1 and TRBJ1-3, with 7 bases in between that match TRBD1. CDR1 and CDR2 are drawn from the germline V gene: SQVTM, ANQGSEA. For this chain, trimming is 7 bases at the V end and 0 bases at the J end, and the number of junction bases without a gene match is 3. From cysteine to phenylalanine, the CDR3 is 13 amino acids long. Only the CDR3 part of the read is kept: 39 bases, read in frame from the first base.